This TCR beta chain was found in a study of T cell responses to AZD1222 COVID-19 vaccine. Study results and caveats: The peak T cell response came first, and repertoires were sampled only after it. The donor group comprised mostly white British people and more females; the analysis possibly underestimated clonal diversity. Epitopes outside B.1.351 and B.1.1.7 mutated regions reportedly drew nearly half of spike TCRs. The study identified only six AZD1222 recipients as seropositive at baseline.

CDR1 SGHRS and CDR2 YFSETQ come from the germline V gene. Trimming pared 7 bases from V and 2 bases from J, leaving 15 bases between. There are 14 residues in the CDR3. On this clone: Its target is not known.

TCRdb's copy holds only in-frame clones and misses some; the assay was immunoSEQ multiplex PCR. The table includes 200,000 to 250,000 clones, about 92% detected once. The clonotype comes from an adult in good health. The chain has TRBV5-1 and TRBJ1-2; weak D call: TRBD1 (6 bases). Sequences were derived from peripheral blood, sampled on day 0 of MenACWY control vaccination. CDR3 region: CASGVSDRNYGYTF. Written as DNA, the CDR3 is TGCGCCAGCGGCGTCTCCGACAGGAACTATGGCTACACCTTC.